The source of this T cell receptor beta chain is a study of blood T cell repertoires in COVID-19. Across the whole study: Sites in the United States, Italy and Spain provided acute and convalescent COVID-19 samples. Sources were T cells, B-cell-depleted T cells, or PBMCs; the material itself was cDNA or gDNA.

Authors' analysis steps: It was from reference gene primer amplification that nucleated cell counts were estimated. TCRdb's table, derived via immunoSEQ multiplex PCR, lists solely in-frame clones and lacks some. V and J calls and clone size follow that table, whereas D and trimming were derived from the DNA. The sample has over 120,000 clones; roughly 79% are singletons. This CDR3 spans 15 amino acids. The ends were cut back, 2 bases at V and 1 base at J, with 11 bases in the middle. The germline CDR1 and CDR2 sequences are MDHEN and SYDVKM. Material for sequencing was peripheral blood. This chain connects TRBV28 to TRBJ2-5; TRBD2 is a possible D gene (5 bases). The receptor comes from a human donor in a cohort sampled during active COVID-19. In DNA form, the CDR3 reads TGTGCCAGCAGTTTAGCCCGGAGGCGCCAAGAGACCCAGTACTTC. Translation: CASSLARRRQETQYF.